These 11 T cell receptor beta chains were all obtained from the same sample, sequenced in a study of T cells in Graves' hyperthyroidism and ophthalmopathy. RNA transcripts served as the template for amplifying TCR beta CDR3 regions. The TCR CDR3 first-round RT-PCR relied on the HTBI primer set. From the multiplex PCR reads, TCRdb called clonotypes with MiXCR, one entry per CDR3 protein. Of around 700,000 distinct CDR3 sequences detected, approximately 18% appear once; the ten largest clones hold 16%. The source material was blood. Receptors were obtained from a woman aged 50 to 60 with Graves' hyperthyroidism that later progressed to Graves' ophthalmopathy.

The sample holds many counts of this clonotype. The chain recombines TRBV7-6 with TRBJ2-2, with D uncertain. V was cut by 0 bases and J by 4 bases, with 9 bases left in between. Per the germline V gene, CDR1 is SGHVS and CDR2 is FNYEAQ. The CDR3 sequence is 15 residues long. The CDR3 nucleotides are TGTGCCAGCAGCTTAGCGCACGAGAGCACCGGGGAGCTGTTTTTT. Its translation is CASSLAHESTGELFF.

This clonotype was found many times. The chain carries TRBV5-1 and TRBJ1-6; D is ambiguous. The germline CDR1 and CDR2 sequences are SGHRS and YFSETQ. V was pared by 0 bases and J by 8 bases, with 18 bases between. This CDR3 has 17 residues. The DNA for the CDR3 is TGCGCCAGCAGCTTGGGCCGGCCCGGTTTTTCCGATTCACCCCTCCACTTT. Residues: CASSLGRPGFSDSPLHF. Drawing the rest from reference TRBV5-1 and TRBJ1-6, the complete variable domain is KAGVTQTPRYLIKTRGQQVTLSCSPISGHRSVSWYQQTPGQGLQFLFEYFSETQRNKGNFPGRFSGRQFSNSRSEMNVSTLELGDSALYLCASSLGRPGFSDSPLHFGNGTRLTVT.

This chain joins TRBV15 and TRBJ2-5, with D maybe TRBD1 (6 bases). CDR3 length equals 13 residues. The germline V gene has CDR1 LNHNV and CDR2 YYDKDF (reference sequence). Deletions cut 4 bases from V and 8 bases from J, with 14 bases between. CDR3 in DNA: TGTGCCACCAGCAAGGGGGTGGGGTTAACCCAGTACTTC. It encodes CATSKGVGLTQYF.

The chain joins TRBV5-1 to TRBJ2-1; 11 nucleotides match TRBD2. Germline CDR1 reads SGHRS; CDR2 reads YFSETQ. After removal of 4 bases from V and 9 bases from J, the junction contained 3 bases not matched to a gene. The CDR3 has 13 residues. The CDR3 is CASSALAGVEQFF. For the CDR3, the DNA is TGCGCCAGCAGCGCACTAGCGGGGGTTGAGCAGTTCTTC.

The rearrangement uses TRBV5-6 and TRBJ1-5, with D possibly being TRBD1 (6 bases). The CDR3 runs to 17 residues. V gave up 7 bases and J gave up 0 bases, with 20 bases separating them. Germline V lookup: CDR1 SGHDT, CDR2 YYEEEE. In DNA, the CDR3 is TGTGCCAGCTCCGTTTTTCGGGGGGCGAGTAGCAATCAGCCCCAGCATTTT. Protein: CASSVFRGASSNQPQHF.

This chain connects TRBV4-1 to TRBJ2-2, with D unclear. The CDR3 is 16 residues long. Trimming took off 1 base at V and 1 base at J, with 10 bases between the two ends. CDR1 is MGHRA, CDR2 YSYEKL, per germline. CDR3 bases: TGCGCCAGCAGCCAAGCTTCGACCTTGAACACCGGGGAGCTGTTTTTT. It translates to CASSQASTLNTGELFF.

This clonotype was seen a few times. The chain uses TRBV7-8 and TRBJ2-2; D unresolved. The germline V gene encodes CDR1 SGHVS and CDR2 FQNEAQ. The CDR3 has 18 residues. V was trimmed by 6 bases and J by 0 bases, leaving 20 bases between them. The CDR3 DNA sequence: TGTGCCAGCAGGGAGTCAAGGACCGACCGACCGAACACCGGGGAGCTGTTTTTT. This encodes CASRESRTDRPNTGELFF.

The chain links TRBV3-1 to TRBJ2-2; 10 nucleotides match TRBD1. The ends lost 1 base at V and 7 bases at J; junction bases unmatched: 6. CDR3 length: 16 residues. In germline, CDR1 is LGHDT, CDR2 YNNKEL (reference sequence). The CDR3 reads CASSQAGTGVFGELFF. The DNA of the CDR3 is TGTGCCAGCAGCCAAGCCGGGACAGGGGTTTTCGGGGAGCTGTTTTTT. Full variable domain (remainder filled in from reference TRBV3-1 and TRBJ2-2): DTAVSQTPKYLVTQMGNDKSIKCEQNLGHDTMYWYKQDSKKFLKIMFSYNNKELIINETVPNRFSPKSPDKAHLNLHINSLELGDSAVYFCASSQAGTGVFGELFFGEGSRLTVL.

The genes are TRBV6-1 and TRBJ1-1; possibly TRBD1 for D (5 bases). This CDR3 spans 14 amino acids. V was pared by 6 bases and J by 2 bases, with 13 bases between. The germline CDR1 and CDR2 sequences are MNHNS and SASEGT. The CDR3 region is CASSLTEINTEAFF. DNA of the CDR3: TGTGCCAGCAGCCTGACAGAGATTAACACTGAAGCTTTCTTT.

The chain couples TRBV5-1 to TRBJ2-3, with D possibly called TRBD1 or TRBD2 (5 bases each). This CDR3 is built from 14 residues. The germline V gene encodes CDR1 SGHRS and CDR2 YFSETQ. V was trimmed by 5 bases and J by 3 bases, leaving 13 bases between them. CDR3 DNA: TGCGCCAGCAGGCCGGGACCTTCTACAGATACGCAGTATTTT. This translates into CASRPGPSTDTQYF.

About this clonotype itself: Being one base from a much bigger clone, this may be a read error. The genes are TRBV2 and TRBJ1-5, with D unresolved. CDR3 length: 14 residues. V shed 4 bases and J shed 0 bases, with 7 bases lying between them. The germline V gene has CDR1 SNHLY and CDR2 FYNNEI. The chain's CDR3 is CASSGSDSNQPQHF. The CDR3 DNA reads TGTGCCAGCAGTGGTTCAGATAGCAATCAGCCCCAGCATTTT. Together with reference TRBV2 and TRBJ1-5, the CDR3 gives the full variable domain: EPEVTQTPSHQVTQMGQEVILRCVPISNHLYFYWYRQILGQKVEFLVSFYNNEISEKSEIFDDQFSVERPDGSNFTLKIRSTKLEDSAMYFCASSGSDSNQPQHFGDGTRLSIL.